Following are 17 T cell receptor beta chains from one sample sequenced in a study of shared clonotypes between healthy human individuals. The table came from immunoSEQ multiplex PCR; TCRdb's copy has only in-frame clones and leaves some out. The sample comprises around 2,000,000 clones, 85% to 95% of which are singletons, and 0.13% rests with the top ten. Source material: naive CD4+ T cells sorted from blood. Subset noted: CD45RA+ positively selected. These receptors were obtained from a man younger than 35 in good health.

The rearrangement joins TRBV27 to TRBJ2-2; 14 bases align to TRBD2. The CDR3 covers 19 residues. CDR1 MNHEY and CDR2 SMNVEV come from the germline V gene (reference sequence). V gave up 6 bases and J gave up 2 bases; unmatched junction bases: 11. CDR3 DNA: TGTGCCAGCAGACTGTCCGGGACTAGCGGGGGACAAAACACCGGGGAGCTGTTTTTT. Translation: CASRLSGTSGGQNTGELFF.

The rearrangement uses TRBV28 and TRBJ2-7; no reliable D call. This CDR3 is built from 12 residues. V was pared by 3 bases and J by 8 bases, with 11 bases between. Looked up from germline, CDR1 is MDHEN and CDR2 is SYDVKM. Here the CDR3 reads CASSFEFRKQYF. CDR3 in DNA: TGTGCCAGCAGTTTTGAGTTTCGGAAGCAGTACTTC.

As concerns this clone: Other DNA sequences in this sample translate to the same CDR3. This chain joins TRBV29-1 and TRBJ2-7; 8 positions match TRBD1. In germline, CDR1 is SQVTM, CDR2 ANQGSEA. With V trimmed by 6 bases and J by 0 bases, 4 bases remained unmatched. This CDR3 spans 13 amino acids. The CDR3 loop reads CSVGQGFSYEQYF. The CDR3 region has the DNA TGCAGCGTAGGACAGGGATTCTCCTACGAGCAGTACTTC.

V gene TRBV5-4 combines with J gene TRBJ2-4, with unresolved D. Germline CDR1 is SGHNT and CDR2 is YYREEE (reference sequence). V gave up 3 bases and J gave up 3 bases, with 13 bases separating them. The CDR3 contains 15 residues. For the CDR3, the DNA is TGTGCCAGCAGCTCAGCTAGTGTAGGCAAAAACATTCAGTACTTC. Translating gives CASSSASVGKNIQYF.

V gene TRBV5-1 combines with J gene TRBJ1-2; the match to TRBD1 covers 9 bases. In germline, CDR1 is SGHRS, CDR2 YFSETQ. The junction had 11 bases not matched to a gene; V was cut back by 3 bases and J by 8 bases. The CDR3 loop spans 15 amino acids. The CDR3 region is CASSSGTGQNRGYTF. The CDR3 nucleotides read TGCGCCAGCAGCTCCGGGACAGGGCAAAATCGGGGCTACACCTTC. The whole variable domain, filled in from reference TRBV5-1 and TRBJ1-2, reads KAGVTQTPRYLIKTRGQQVTLSCSPISGHRSVSWYQQTPGQGLQFLFEYFSETQRNKGNFPGRFSGRQFSNSRSEMNVSTLELGDSALYLCASSSGTGQNRGYTFGSGTRLTVV.

The DNA of the CDR3 is TGTGCCAGCAGCGTAGTTCCCTTCTCGACTAGCGGTTTCAATGAGCAGTTCTTC. It is translated as CASSVVPFSTSGFNEQFF. The chain has TRBV9 and TRBJ2-1; 9 bases are shared with TRBD2. Germline CDR1 is SGDLS and CDR2 is YYNGEE. CDR3 length: 18 residues. The ends lost 0 bases at V and 6 bases at J; junction bases unmatched: 13.

This chain links TRBV5-6 with TRBJ1-2; no reliable D call. CDR3 size: 16 residues. V was clipped by 3 bases and J by 5 bases, with 20 bases between them. CDR1 is SGHDT, CDR2 YYEEEE, per germline. Here the CDR3 DNA reads TGTGCCAGCAGCTCTGGATATGCATTCTCCCTTTATGGCTACACCTTC. This translates into CASSSGYAFSLYGYTF.

The V gene is TRBV5-1, the J gene TRBJ2-1, with 8 bases aligning to TRBD2. This CDR3 has 18 residues. Germline V gene data show CDR1 as SGHRS and CDR2 as YFSETQ. V dropped 0 bases and J dropped 3; count of bases not matched to a gene: 11. The CDR3: CASSLAGALADDYNEQFF. CDR3 DNA: TGCGCCAGCAGCTTGGCGGGGGCACTAGCGGACGACTACAATGAGCAGTTCTTC. Full variable domain (outside the CDR3, taken from reference TRBV5-1 and TRBJ2-1): KAGVTQTPRYLIKTRGQQVTLSCSPISGHRSVSWYQQTPGQGLQFLFEYFSETQRNKGNFPGRFSGRQFSNSRSEMNVSTLELGDSALYLCASSLAGALADDYNEQFFGPGTRLTVL.

V and J are TRBV18 and TRBJ1-3; D unclear. There are 16 residues in the CDR3. Germline values: CDR1 KGHSH, CDR2 LQKENI. Trimming left V 3 bases short and J 4 bases short, with 16 bases between. CDR3 amino acids: CASSPVGGLVGNTIYF. The DNA of the CDR3 is TGTGCCAGCTCACCTGTTGGTGGGTTAGTCGGAAACACCATATATTTT.

V gene TRBV4-1 combines with J gene TRBJ2-1, with 11 bases aligning to TRBD2. Germline CDR1 MGHRA, CDR2 YSYEKL. The CDR3 is made up of 16 amino acids. V lost 3 bases, J lost 8 bases, and 9 bases stayed unmatched. CDR3 nucleotide sequence: TGCGCCAGCAGCCATGGAACTAGCGGGAGAATTTATGAGCAGTTCTTC. It translates to CASSHGTSGRIYEQFF.

The rearrangement uses TRBV4-2 and TRBJ2-1; tentatively, D is TRBD1 or TRBD2 (5 bases each). Deletions cut 1 base from V and 4 bases from J, with 14 bases between. Looked up from germline, CDR1 is LGHNA and CDR2 is YNFKEQ. The CDR3 totals 16 residues. DNA of the CDR3: TGTGCCAGCAGCCAAGCCGGCTCCTGGGGGTACAATGAGCAGTTCTTC. This sequence encodes CASSQAGSWGYNEQFF.

The V gene is TRBV5-1, the J gene TRBJ1-2, with a tentative D call TRBD1 (5 bases). The CDR3 length is 17 residues. Germline loops: CDR1 SGHRS, CDR2 YFSETQ. The V gene lost 4 bases and the J gene lost 7 bases, with 26 bases spanning the gap. Here the CDR3 DNA reads TGCGCCAGCAGCCCCAATGCCGCGGGGTCATTTCAGGGTGGCTACACCTTC. It translates to CASSPNAAGSFQGGYTF.

This clone was detected ten times or more. Other DNA variants within this sample encode the same CDR3. The chain carries TRBV4-3 and TRBJ2-1; D remains unclear. Germline V CDR1 and CDR2: LGHNA, YSLEER. V lost 0 bases and J lost 4, with 4 bases in between. The CDR3 is 13 residues long. CDR3 in amino acids: CASSQELYNEQFF. The CDR3 nucleotides are TGCGCCAGCAGCCAAGAACTTTACAATGAGCAGTTCTTC.

The rearrangement joins TRBV5-4 to TRBJ2-7; D may be TRBD2 (5 bases). The CDR3 runs to 17 residues. Trimming shortened V by 0 bases and J by 3 bases, and 19 bases separated the two germline ends. Germline CDR1 reads SGHNT; CDR2 reads YYREEE (reference sequence). In DNA form, the CDR3 reads TGTGCCAGCAGCTTGGGACCCCGGTGGAGCGGTGACTACGAGCAGTACTTC. Translating gives CASSLGPRWSGDYEQYF.

The chain uses TRBV12-5 and TRBJ2-1; no definite D call. This CDR3 region has 13 residues. The V gene lost 6 bases and the J gene lost 4 bases, with 10 bases spanning the gap. The germline CDR1 and CDR2 sequences are LGHNT and FRNRAP. CDR3 sequence: CASGPDGYNEQFF. CDR3 in DNA: TGTGCTAGTGGCCCTGACGGATACAATGAGCAGTTCTTC.

This clone was counted between two and nine times. CDR3 nucleotides: TGTGCCAGCAGCCAACGGTTCAGGCCCTACGAGCAGTACTTC. This translates into CASSQRFRPYEQYF. The rearrangement joins TRBV6-1 to TRBJ2-7; D gene ambiguous. CDR1 and CDR2 from the germline V gene are MNHNS and SASEGT. The CDR3 spans 14 residues. Trimming took 6 bases from V and 2 from J, leaving 14 bases between them.

V usage is TRBV5-8 and J usage is TRBJ2-3, with a weak D call TRBD1 (6 bases). Trimming removed 2 bases from V and 4 bases from J, with 17 bases in between. The CDR3 extends over 16 amino acids. Germline CDR1 and CDR2: SGHTS and YDEGEE. CDR3 sequence (DNA): TGTGCCAGCAGCTTTGCCCCGTATTGGGGGCCAGATACGCAGTATTTT. It is translated as CASSFAPYWGPDTQYF.